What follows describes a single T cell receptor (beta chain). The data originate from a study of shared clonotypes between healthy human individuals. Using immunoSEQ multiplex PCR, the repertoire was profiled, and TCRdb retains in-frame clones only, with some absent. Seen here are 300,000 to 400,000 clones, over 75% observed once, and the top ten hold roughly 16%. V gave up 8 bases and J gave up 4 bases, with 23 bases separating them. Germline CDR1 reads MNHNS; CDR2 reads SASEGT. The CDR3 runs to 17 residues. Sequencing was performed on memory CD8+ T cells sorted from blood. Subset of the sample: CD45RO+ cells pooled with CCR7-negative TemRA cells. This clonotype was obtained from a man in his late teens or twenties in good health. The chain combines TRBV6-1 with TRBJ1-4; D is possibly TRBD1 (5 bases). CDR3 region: CASGEVGTDSLNEKLFF. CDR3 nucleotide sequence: TGTGCCAGCGGGGAAGTCGGGACTGATTCTCTTAATGAAAAACTGTTTTTT.